The 20 T cell receptor beta chains below all came from one sample that was sequenced in a study of blood T cell repertoires in COVID-19. TCRdb's table, derived via immunoSEQ multiplex PCR, lists solely in-frame clones and lacks some. This repertoire shows 170,000 or so clones, about 82% found once; its top ten account for 6.5%. What was sequenced was peripheral blood. Receptors originate from a man in his 70s with active or convalescent COVID-19.

The chain is built from TRBV10-1 and TRBJ2-5, with 9 bases aligning to TRBD1. J lost 4 bases, V lost 4 bases, and 7 bases had no gene match. Looked up from germline, CDR1 is WNHNN and CDR2 is SYGVQD (reference sequence). The CDR3 has 15 amino acids. CDR3 in amino acids: CASSGPPGQGETQYF. The CDR3 coding sequence is TGCGCCAGCAGTGGGCCTCCGGGACAGGGAGAGACCCAGTACTTC.

The chain joins TRBV7-9 to TRBJ1-1, with D possibly being TRBD1 (5 bases). V shed 2 bases and J shed 0 bases, with 10 bases lying between them. This CDR3 region has 15 residues. Germline CDR1 and CDR2: SEHNR and FQNEAQ (reference sequence). The CDR3 nucleotides read TGTGCCAGCAGCTTACACAGGAGTATGAACACTGAAGCTTTCTTT. Its translation: CASSLHRSMNTEAFF.

This sequence joins TRBV19 and TRBJ1-2; 8 nucleotides align to TRBD1. Losses at the gene ends were 9 bases for V and 7 bases for J; bases not matched to a gene: 7. Germline V lookup: CDR1 LNHDA, CDR2 SQIVND (reference sequence). The CDR3 length is 12 residues. The CDR3 is CASNFRGLGYTF. CDR3 sequence (DNA): TGTGCCAGCAATTTCAGGGGGCTTGGCTACACCTTC.

This clone has only one observation. This chain connects TRBV7-9 to TRBJ1-1, with TRBD1 as a possible D gene (5 bases). Germline assignment: CDR1 SEHNR and CDR2 FQNEAQ (reference sequence). V lost 5 bases to trimming and J lost 8 bases, with 12 bases between them. The CDR3 length is 12 residues. The CDR3 nucleotides read TGTGCCAGCAGCCAAAATGGGGGGGAAGCTTTCTTT. Translated: CASSQNGGEAFF.

The chain is built from TRBV27 and TRBJ2-3; D is undetermined. The V and J ends lost 3 bases and 6 bases respectively, with 13 bases between them. Germline-derived CDR1 and CDR2 are MNHEY and SMNVEV (reference sequence). The CDR3 has 14 residues. The CDR3 loop reads CASSLNSGRDTQYF. The CDR3 DNA follows: TGTGCCAGCAGTTTGAATTCCGGTCGGGATACGCAGTATTTT.

V gene TRBV11-2 combines with J gene TRBJ1-6, with 7 bases matching TRBD1. CDR1 and CDR2 (germline): SGHAT, FQNNGV. V shed 4 bases, J shed 8 bases, and the junction held 8 bases outside the gene matches. The CDR3 has 15 amino acids. CDR3: CASSWTDTGDSPLHF. The CDR3 DNA reads as TGTGCCAGCAGCTGGACCGACACAGGGGATTCACCCCTCCACTTT.

The chain links TRBV14 to TRBJ1-2; possibly TRBD1 for D (5 bases). The CDR3 length is 14 residues. Germline CDR1 and CDR2: SGHDN and FVKESK. Between the trimmed V and J ends, which lost 1 base and 3 bases, there was a span of 9 bases. CDR3 bases: TGTGCCAGCAGCCAAGTGGGGGGATACTATGGCTACACCTTC. Protein: CASSQVGGYYGYTF.

This clone came up a few times. The chain is built from TRBV5-1 and TRBJ2-5; 7 bases are a match to TRBD1. CDR1 and CDR2 from the germline V gene are SGHRS and YFSETQ. This CDR3 region has 14 residues. V shed 4 bases, J shed 5 bases, and the junction held 8 bases outside the gene matches. The CDR3 loop is CASSHGQDLETQYF. The CDR3, as DNA: TGCGCCAGCAGCCACGGACAGGACCTGGAGACCCAGTACTTC.

V and J are TRBV4-3 and TRBJ1-2, with 7 bases matching TRBD1. V shed 2 bases, J shed 3 bases, and the junction held 6 bases outside the gene matches. The CDR3 extends over 15 amino acids. In germline, CDR1 is LGHNA, CDR2 YSLEER. The CDR3 DNA sequence: TGCGCCAGCAGCCAACAAATTGGGACAGACTATGGCTACACCTTC. Its translation is CASSQQIGTDYGYTF.

This chain joins TRBV30 and TRBJ1-4; 12 bases line up with TRBD1. The CDR3 is 15 residues long. Trimming at V came to 4 bases and at J to 4 bases, leaving 4 bases not matched to a gene. Germline assignment: CDR1 GTSNPN and CDR2 SVGIG (reference sequence). DNA of the CDR3: TGTGCCTGGACCGGGACAGGGGGCTATAATGAAAAACTGTTTTTT. It encodes CAWTGTGGYNEKLFF. Full variable domain (remainder filled in from reference TRBV30 and TRBJ1-4): SQTIHQWPATLVQPVGSPLSLECTVEGTSNPNLYWYRQAAGRGLQLLFYSVGIGQISSEVPQNLSASRPQDRQFILSSKKLLLSDSGFYLCAWTGTGGYNEKLFFGSGTQLSVL.

The chain couples TRBV7-9 to TRBJ2-5; 11 nucleotides line up with TRBD2. CDR3 length equals 15 residues. The V segment lost 3 bases and the J segment 4 bases; nucleotides outside the gene matches: 4. Germline assignment: CDR1 SEHNR and CDR2 FQNEAQ (reference sequence). The CDR3 DNA reads as TGTGCCAGCAGCTTTAGCGGGAGGGCCGGAGAGACCCAGTACTTC. It encodes CASSFSGRAGETQYF. The variable domain in full, completed from reference TRBV7-9 and TRBJ2-5, reads DTGVSQNPRHKITKRGQNVTFRCDPISEHNRLYWYRQTLGQGPEFLTYFQNEAQLEKSRLLSDRFSAERPKGSFSTLEIQRTEQGDSAMYLCASSFSGRAGETQYFGPGTRLLVL.

The chain carries TRBV6-6 and TRBJ1-4, with 8 bases identical to TRBD1. This CDR3 is 14 amino acids long. The junction had 7 bases not matched to a gene; V was cut back by 5 bases and J by 8 bases. Germline V lookup: CDR1 MNHNY, CDR2 SVGAGI (reference sequence). In nucleotides, the CDR3 is TGTGCCAGCAGTGCCGGGACAGGAAAAGAAAAACTGTTTTTT. Translation gives CASSAGTGKEKLFF.

The J gene is TRBJ2-3, the V gene TRBV27, with a tentative D call TRBD2 (6 bases). The V end lost 6 bases, the J end lost 2 bases, and 9 bases lay between the germline ends. Germline V gives CDR1 MNHEY, CDR2 SMNVEV (reference sequence). The CDR3 is 13 amino acids. The CDR3 spells CASSSGLTDTQYF. The CDR3, as DNA: TGTGCCAGCAGCTCGGGACTCACAGATACGCAGTATTTT.

The rearrangement uses TRBV5-8 and TRBJ1-1; no firm D call. This CDR3 spans 15 amino acids. Looked up from germline, CDR1 is SGHTS and CDR2 is YDEGEE. Between the trimmed V and J ends, which lost 4 bases and 1 base, there was a span of 14 bases. The CDR3 DNA is TGTGCCAGCAGCCTCCGGGGAAATTGGAACACTGAAGCTTTCTTT. Encoded protein: CASSLRGNWNTEAFF.

V and J are TRBV30 and TRBJ1-2; 8 nucleotides align to TRBD1. The V gene end was trimmed by 2 bases and the J gene end by 5 bases; junction bases not matched to a gene: 10. Germline CDR1 and CDR2: GTSNPN and SVGIG (reference sequence). The CDR3 contains 15 residues. The CDR3, as DNA: TGTGCCTGGAGTACCAAAACAGGGGGAGTGTATGGCTACACCTTC. This encodes CAWSTKTGGVYGYTF.

The DNA of the CDR3 is TGTGCCAGCAGCTCCAGGGTCTGGGGCTATGGCTACACCTTC. Encoded protein: CASSSRVWGYGYTF. The gene calls are TRBV6-5 and TRBJ1-2; weak D call: TRBD1 (5 bases). The CDR3 consists of 14 residues. Germline CDR1 and CDR2: MNHEY and SVGAGI. The V end was cut by 6 bases, the J end by 4 bases, with 15 bases between.

This clone has a handful of counts. The genes are TRBV11-3 and TRBJ2-1, with 13 nucleotides matching TRBD2. Germline values: CDR1 SGHNT, CDR2 YENEEA. The CDR3 extends over 16 amino acids. The J segment lost 4 bases and the V segment lost 5 bases, leaving 5 bases of the junction unmatched. The DNA for the CDR3 is TGTGCCAGCAGCATAGGACTAGCGGGAGCTTACAATGAGCAGTTCTTC. This codes for CASSIGLAGAYNEQFF.

The chain uses TRBV24-1 and TRBJ2-1; 13 nucleotides line up with TRBD2. J gave up 8 bases and V 7 bases, and 10 bases lay outside the gene matches. The germline V gene has CDR1 KGHDR and CDR2 SFDVKD. The CDR3 has 16 residues. The CDR3 DNA is TGTGCCACCAGCGAATCAGGACTAGCGGGAGCGGATGAGCAGTTCTTC. It codes for CATSESGLAGADEQFF.

The rearrangement uses TRBV7-9 and TRBJ1-2; D is unclear. CDR1 SEHNR and CDR2 FQNEAQ come from the germline V gene (reference sequence). V dropped 5 bases and J dropped 7 bases, with 11 bases sitting between them. This CDR3 is built from 12 residues. DNA of the CDR3: TGTGCCAGCAGCACAGCCATTGGTGGCTACACCTTC. This translates into CASSTAIGGYTF.

This sequence joins TRBV4-2 and TRBJ1-3; no definite D call. Trimming pared 4 bases from V and 2 bases from J, leaving 6 bases between. The V gene's germline CDR1 is LGHNA and CDR2 YNFKEQ. The CDR3 sequence is 13 residues long. The chain's CDR3 is CASSPGTGNTIYF. The CDR3 DNA reads TGTGCCAGCAGCCCCGGGACTGGAAACACCATATATTTT.